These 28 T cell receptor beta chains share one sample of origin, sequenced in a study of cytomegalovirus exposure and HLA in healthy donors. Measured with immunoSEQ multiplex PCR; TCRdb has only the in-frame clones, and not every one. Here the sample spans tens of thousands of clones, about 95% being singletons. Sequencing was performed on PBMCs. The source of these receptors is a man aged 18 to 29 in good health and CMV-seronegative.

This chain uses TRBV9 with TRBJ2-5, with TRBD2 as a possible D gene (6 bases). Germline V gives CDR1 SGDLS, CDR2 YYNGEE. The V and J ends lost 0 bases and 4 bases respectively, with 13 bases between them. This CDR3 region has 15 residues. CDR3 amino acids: CASSVDAGRAETQYF. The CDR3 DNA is TGTGCCAGCAGCGTAGACGCGGGAAGGGCAGAGACCCAGTACTTC.

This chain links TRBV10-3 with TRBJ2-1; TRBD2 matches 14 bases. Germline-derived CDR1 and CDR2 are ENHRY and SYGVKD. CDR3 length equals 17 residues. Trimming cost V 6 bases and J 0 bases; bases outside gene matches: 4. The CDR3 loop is CAIRGTSGGISYNEQFF. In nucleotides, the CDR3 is TGTGCCATCAGGGGGACTAGCGGGGGCATCTCCTACAATGAGCAGTTCTTC.

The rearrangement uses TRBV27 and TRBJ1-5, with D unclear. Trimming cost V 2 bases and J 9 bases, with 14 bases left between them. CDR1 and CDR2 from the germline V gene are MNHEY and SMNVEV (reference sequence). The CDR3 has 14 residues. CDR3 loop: CASSLGGVGAPQHF. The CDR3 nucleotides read TGTGCCAGCAGTTTAGGCGGGGTCGGTGCGCCCCAGCATTTT.

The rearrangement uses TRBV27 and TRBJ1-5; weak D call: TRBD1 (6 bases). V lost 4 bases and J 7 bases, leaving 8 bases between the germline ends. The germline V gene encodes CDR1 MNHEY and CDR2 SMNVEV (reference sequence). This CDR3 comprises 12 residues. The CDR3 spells CASSSQGQPQHF. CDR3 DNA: TGTGCCAGCAGTTCACAGGGCCAGCCCCAGCATTTT.

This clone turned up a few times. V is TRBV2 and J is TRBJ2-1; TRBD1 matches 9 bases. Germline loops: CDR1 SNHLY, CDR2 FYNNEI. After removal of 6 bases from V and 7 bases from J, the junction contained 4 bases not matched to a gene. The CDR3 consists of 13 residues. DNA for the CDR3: TGTGCCAGCAGCGGACAGGGGATGAATGAGCAGTTCTTC. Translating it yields CASSGQGMNEQFF.

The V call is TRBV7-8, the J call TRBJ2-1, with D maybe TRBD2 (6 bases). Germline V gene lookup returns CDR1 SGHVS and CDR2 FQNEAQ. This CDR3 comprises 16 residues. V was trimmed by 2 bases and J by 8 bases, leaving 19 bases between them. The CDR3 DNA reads TGTGCCAGCAGCTTAACTGGGACTCCCATTTATGATGAGCAGTTCTTC. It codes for CASSLTGTPIYDEQFF.

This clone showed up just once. The CDR3 coding sequence is TGTGCCAGCAGCGTAGGCGGGGATTCCTACGAGCAGTACTTC. Its translation is CASSVGGDSYEQYF. V gene TRBV9 combines with J gene TRBJ2-7; tentatively, D is TRBD2 (6 bases). V was cut by 0 bases and J by 1 base, with 8 bases left in between. CDR1 and CDR2 from the germline V gene are SGDLS and YYNGEE. The CDR3 totals 14 residues.

The CDR3 sequence is CASSIGALGGEKLFF. The DNA of the CDR3 is TGTGCCAGTAGTATAGGGGCCCTCGGAGGGGAAAAACTGTTTTTT. This chain links TRBV19 with TRBJ1-4; no definite D call. Germline V CDR1 and CDR2: LNHDA, SQIVND (reference sequence). V shed 1 base and J shed 8 bases, with 14 bases lying between them. This CDR3 region has 15 residues.

The CDR3 DNA sequence: TGCAGCGCCTCCCGGAGCGGGGAGCTGTTTTTT. The encoded protein is CSASRSGELFF. The chain combines TRBV29-1 with TRBJ2-2; D not certain. The ends were cut back, 7 bases at V and 7 bases at J, with 10 bases in the middle. CDR1 and CDR2 from the germline V gene are SQVTM and ANQGSEA. The CDR3 totals 11 residues.

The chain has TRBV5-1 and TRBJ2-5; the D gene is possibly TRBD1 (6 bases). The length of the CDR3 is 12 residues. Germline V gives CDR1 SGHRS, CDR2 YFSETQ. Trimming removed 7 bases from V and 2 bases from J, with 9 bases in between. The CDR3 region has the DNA TGCGCCAGCTCGGGACAACAAGAGACCCAGTACTTC. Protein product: CASSGQQETQYF.

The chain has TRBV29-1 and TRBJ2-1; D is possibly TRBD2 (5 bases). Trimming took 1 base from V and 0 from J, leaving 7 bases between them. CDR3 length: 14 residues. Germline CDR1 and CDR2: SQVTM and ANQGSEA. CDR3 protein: CSVEGRSSYNEQFF. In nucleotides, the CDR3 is TGCAGCGTTGAAGGGAGGAGCTCCTACAATGAGCAGTTCTTC.

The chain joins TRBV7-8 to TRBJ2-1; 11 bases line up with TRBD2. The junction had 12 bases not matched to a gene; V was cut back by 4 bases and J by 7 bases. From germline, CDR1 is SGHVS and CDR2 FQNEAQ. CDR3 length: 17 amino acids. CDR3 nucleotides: TGTGCCAGCAGCTCGCGTAGCGGGGGGGCCGTAGGAAATGAGCAGTTCTTC. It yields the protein CASSSRSGGAVGNEQFF. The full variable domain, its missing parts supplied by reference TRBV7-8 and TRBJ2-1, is GAGVSQSPRYKVAKRGQDVALRCDPISGHVSLFWYQQALGQGPEFLTYFQNEAQLDKSGLPSDRFFAERPEGSVSTLKIQRTQQEDSAVYLCASSSRSGGAVGNEQFFGPGTRLTVL.

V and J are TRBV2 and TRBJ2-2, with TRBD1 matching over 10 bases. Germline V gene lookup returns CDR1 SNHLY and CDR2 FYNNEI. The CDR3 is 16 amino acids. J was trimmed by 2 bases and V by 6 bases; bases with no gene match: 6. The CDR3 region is CASSRQGAQNTGELFF. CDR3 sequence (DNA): TGTGCCAGCAGCCGACAGGGGGCTCAAAACACCGGGGAGCTGTTTTTT.

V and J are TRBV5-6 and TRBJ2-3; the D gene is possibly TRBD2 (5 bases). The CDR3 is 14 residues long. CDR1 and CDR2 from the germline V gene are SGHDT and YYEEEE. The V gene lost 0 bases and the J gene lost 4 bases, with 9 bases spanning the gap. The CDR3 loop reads CASSLAGSSDTQYF. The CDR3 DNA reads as TGTGCCAGCAGCTTGGCGGGGAGCTCAGATACGCAGTATTTT.

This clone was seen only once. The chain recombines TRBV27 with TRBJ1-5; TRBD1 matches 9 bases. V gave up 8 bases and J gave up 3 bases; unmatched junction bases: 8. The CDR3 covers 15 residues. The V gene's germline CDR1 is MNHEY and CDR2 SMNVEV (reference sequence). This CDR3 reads CASSTGDRDNQPQHF. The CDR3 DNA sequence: TGTGCCAGCTCAACGGGGGACAGGGACAATCAGCCCCAGCATTTT.

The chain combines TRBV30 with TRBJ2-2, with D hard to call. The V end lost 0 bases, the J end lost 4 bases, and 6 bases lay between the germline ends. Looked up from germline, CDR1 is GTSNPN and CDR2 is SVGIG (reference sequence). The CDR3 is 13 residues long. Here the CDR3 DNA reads TGTGCCTGGAGTGTACTGTCCACCGGGGAGCTGTTTTTT. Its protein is CAWSVLSTGELFF. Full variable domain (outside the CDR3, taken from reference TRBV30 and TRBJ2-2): SQTIHQWPATLVQPVGSPLSLECTVEGTSNPNLYWYRQAAGRGLQLLFYSVGIGQISSEVPQNLSASRPQDRQFILSSKKLLLSDSGFYLCAWSVLSTGELFFGEGSRLTVL.

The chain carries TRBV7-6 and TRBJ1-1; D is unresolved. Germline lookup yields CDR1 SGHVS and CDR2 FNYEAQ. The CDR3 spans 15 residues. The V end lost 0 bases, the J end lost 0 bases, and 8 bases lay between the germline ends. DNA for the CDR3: TGTGCCAGCAGCTTAGCGTCCGCAGTGAACACTGAAGCTTTCTTT. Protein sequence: CASSLASAVNTEAFF.

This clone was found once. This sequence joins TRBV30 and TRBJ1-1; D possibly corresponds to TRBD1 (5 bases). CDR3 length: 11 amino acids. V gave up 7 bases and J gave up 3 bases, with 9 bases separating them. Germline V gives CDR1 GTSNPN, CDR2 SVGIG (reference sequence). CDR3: CALKGDTEAFF. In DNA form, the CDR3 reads TGTGCCTTGAAAGGGGACACTGAAGCTTTCTTT. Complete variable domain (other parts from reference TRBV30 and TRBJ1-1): SQTIHQWPATLVQPVGSPLSLECTVEGTSNPNLYWYRQAAGRGLQLLFYSVGIGQISSEVPQNLSASRPQDRQFILSSKKLLLSDSGFYLCALKGDTEAFFGQGTRLTVV.

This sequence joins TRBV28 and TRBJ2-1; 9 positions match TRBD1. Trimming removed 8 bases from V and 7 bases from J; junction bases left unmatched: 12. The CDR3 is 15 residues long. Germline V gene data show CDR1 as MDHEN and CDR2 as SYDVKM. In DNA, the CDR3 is TGTGCCAGCTGGGGTAATTTTGGGACAGGGAATGAGCAGTTCTTC. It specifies CASWGNFGTGNEQFF. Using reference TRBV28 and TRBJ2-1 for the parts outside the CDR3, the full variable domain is DVKVTQSSRYLVKRTGEKVFLECVQDMDHENMFWYRQDPGLGLRLIYFSYDVKMKEKGDIPEGYSVSREKKERFSLILESASTNQTSMYLCASWGNFGTGNEQFFGPGTRLTVL.

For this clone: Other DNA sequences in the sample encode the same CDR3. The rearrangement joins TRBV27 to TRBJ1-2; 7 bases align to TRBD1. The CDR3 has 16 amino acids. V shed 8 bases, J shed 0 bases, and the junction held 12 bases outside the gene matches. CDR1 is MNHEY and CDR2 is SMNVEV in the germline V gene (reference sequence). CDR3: CASWFRQGEANYGYTF. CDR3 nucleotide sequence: TGTGCCAGCTGGTTTAGACAGGGAGAAGCTAACTATGGCTACACCTTC.

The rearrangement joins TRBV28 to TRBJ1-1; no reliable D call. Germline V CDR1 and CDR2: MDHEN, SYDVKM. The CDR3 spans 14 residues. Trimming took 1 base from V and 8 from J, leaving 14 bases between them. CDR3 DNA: TGTGCCAGCAGTTTATCAGTTACGACTCACGAAGCTTTCTTT. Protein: CASSLSVTTHEAFF.

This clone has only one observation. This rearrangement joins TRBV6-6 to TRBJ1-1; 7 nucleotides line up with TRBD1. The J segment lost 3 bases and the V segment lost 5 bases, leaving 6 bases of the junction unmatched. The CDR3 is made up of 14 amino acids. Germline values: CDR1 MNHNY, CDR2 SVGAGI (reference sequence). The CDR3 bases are TGTGCCAGCAGTACCGCCAGGGGGGACACTGAAGCTTTCTTT. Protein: CASSTARGDTEAFF.

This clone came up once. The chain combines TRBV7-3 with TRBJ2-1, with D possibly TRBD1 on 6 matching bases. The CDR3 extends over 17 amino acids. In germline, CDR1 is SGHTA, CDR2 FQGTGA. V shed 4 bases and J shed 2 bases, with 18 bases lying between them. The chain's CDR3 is CASSSGPRGGPYNEQFF. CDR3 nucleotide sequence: TGTGCCAGCAGCTCGGGGCCAAGAGGGGGACCCTACAATGAGCAGTTCTTC.

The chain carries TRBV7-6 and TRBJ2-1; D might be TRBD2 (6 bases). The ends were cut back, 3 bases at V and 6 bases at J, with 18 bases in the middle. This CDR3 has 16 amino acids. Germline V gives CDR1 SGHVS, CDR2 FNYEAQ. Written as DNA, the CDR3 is TGTGCCAGCAGCTTTGTGACGGGGGATGGGGTCAATGAGCAGTTCTTC. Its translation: CASSFVTGDGVNEQFF. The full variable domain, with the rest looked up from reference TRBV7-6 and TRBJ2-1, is GAGVSQSPRYKVTKRGQDVALRCDPISGHVSLYWYRQALGQGPEFLTYFNYEAQQDKSGLPNDRFSAERPEGSISTLTIQRTEQRDSAMYRCASSFVTGDGVNEQFFGPGTRLTVL.

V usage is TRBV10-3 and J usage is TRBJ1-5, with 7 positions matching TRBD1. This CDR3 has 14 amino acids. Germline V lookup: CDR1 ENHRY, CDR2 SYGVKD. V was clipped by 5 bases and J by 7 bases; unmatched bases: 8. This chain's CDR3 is CAISQDRVGQPQHF. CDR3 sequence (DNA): TGTGCCATCAGTCAAGACAGGGTAGGACAGCCCCAGCATTTT.

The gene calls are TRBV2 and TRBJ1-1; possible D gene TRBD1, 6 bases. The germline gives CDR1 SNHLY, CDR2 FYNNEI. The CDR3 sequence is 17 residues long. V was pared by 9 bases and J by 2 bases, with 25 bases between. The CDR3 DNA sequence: TGTGCCAGAGAGAGTCAGGGGCTTGTGTTCGATAACACTGAAGCTTTCTTT. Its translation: CARESQGLVFDNTEAFF. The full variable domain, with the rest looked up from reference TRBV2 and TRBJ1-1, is EPEVTQTPSHQVTQMGQEVILRCVPISNHLYFYWYRQILGQKVEFLVSFYNNEISEKSEIFDDQFSVERPDGSNFTLKIRSTKLEDSAMYFCARESQGLVFDNTEAFFGQGTRLTVV.

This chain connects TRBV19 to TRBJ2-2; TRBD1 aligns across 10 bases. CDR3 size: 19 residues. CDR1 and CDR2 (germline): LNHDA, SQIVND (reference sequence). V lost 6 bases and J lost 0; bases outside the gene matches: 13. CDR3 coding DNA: TGTGCCAGTAGCTACCCTCGGGACAGGGGATCCGCGAACACCGGGGAGCTGTTTTTT. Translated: CASSYPRDRGSANTGELFF.

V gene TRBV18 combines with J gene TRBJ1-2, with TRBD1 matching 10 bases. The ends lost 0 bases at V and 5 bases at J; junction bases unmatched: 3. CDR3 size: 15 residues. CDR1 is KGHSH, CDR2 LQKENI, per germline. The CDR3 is CASSPPTDRGYGYTF. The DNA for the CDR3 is TGTGCCAGCTCACCACCGACGGACAGGGGGTATGGCTACACCTTC. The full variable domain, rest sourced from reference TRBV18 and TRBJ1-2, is NAGVMQNPRHLVRRRGQEARLRCSPMKGHSHVYWYRQLPEEGLKFMVYLQKENIIDESGMPKERFSAEFPKEGPSILRIQQVVRGDSAAYFCASSPPTDRGYGYTFGSGTRLTVV.